A selection of T cell receptor beta chains follows, all from one sample in a study of post-analysis software for immune sequencing data. MiXCR, run by TCRdb on the PCR reads, gives a single entry per CDR3 protein. The table lists some 690,000 distinct CDR3 sequences, approximately 60% of them singletons. Sample: blood. The source is a girl aged 2-10 years with multiple sclerosis. Each CDR3 is given with its conserved first and last residue. Fields, in order: V gene, clone size, D gene, J gene, CDR3 DNA, CDR3 protein. A D gene is named only where the DNA matches it firmly. Rows give clone size only sometimes, using once, few, many, or a class for an expanded clone.

v_gene: TRBV5-6
abundance: .
d_gene: .
j_gene: TRBJ2-1
CDR3nt: TGTGCCAGCAGCTTGGCATTAGGGCGGGACCACAATGAGCAGTTCTTC
CDR3aa: CASSLALGRDHNEQFF

v_gene: TRBV11-2
abundance: few
d_gene: TRBD2
j_gene: TRBJ2-7
CDR3nt: TGTGCCAGCAGCTTATCCAGCACTAGCGGGAGAAACGAGCAGTACTTC
CDR3aa: CASSLSSTSGRNEQYF

v_gene: TRBV11-2
abundance: .
d_gene: TRBD2
j_gene: TRBJ2-1
CDR3nt: TGTGCCAGCAGAAGTAGCGGGGGGGGCAATCAGCAGTTCTTC
CDR3aa: CASRSSGGGNQQFF

v_gene: TRBV29-1
abundance: .
d_gene: TRBD1
j_gene: TRBJ2-3
CDR3nt: TGCAGCGCTGGACAGGGGAACACAGATACGCAGTATTTT
CDR3aa: CSAGQGNTDTQYF

v_gene: TRBV25-1
abundance: .
d_gene: TRBD1
j_gene: TRBJ1-2
CDR3nt: TGTGCCAGCAGTGCTGACAGGGCATATGGCTACACCTTC
CDR3aa: CASSADRAYGYTF

v_gene: TRBV12-3/TRBV12-4
abundance: .
d_gene: TRBD2
j_gene: TRBJ2-7
CDR3nt: TGTGCCAGCAGTTCTTCCCTAGCGGGAGGGCCGGGAGAGCAGTACTTC
CDR3aa: CASSSSLAGGPGEQYF

v_gene: TRBV11-2
abundance: .
d_gene: TRBD1
j_gene: TRBJ2-5
CDR3nt: TGTGCCAGCAGCTTTGGACAGGGTGTGGGAGAGACCCAGTACTTC
CDR3aa: CASSFGQGVGETQYF

v_gene: TRBV12-3/TRBV12-4
abundance: .
d_gene: TRBD1
j_gene: TRBJ1-1
CDR3nt: TGTGCCAGCAGCCCTGCCCGGGGCCAGGGGGACACTGAAGCTTTCTTT
CDR3aa: CASSPARGQGDTEAFF

v_gene: TRBV5-5
abundance: .
d_gene: .
j_gene: TRBJ2-4
CDR3nt: TGTGCCAGCAGCTTGGGCAGGGGTTACGACATTCAGTACTTC
CDR3aa: CASSLGRGYDIQYF

v_gene: TRBV10-3
abundance: .
d_gene: TRBD1
j_gene: TRBJ1-1
CDR3nt: TGTGCCTCCGGTCGGGACAGCAACACTGAAGCTTTCTTT
CDR3aa: CASGRDSNTEAFF

v_gene: TRBV29-1
abundance: few
d_gene: .
j_gene: TRBJ2-5
CDR3nt: TGCAGCGTAGTGGATATGGCAGATTCTCAAGAGACCCAGTACTTC
CDR3aa: CSVVDMADSQETQYF

v_gene: TRBV20-1
abundance: .
d_gene: .
j_gene: TRBJ1-5
CDR3nt: TGCAGTGCGACCGACAGTCCGGATCAGCCCCAGCATTTT
CDR3aa: CSATDSPDQPQHF

v_gene: TRBV6-5
abundance: .
d_gene: .
j_gene: TRBJ2-1
CDR3nt: TGTGCCAGCAGTTACTCCTCAGGGGACGATGAGCAGTTCTTC
CDR3aa: CASSYSSGDDEQFF

v_gene: TRBV20-1
abundance: few
d_gene: .
j_gene: TRBJ1-1
CDR3nt: TGCAGTGCTAGGCGGGGACAACTGAACACTGAAGCTTTCTTT
CDR3aa: CSARRGQLNTEAFF

v_gene: TRBV9
abundance: once
d_gene: .
j_gene: TRBJ2-5
CDR3nt: TGTGCCAGCAGCGTAGCCCCCCAGGGGACCCAGTACTTC
CDR3aa: CASSVAPQGTQYF

v_gene: TRBV2
abundance: .
d_gene: .
j_gene: TRBJ1-2
CDR3nt: TGTGCCAGCAGTGAAGCGTCTCTCTATGGCTACACCTTC
CDR3aa: CASSEASLYGYTF

v_gene: TRBV29-1
abundance: few
d_gene: TRBD2
j_gene: TRBJ2-1
CDR3nt: TGCAGCGTCATGACTAGCGGGAGGGAACAGTTCTTC
CDR3aa: CSVMTSGREQFF

v_gene: TRBV12-3/TRBV12-4
abundance: .
d_gene: TRBD2
j_gene: TRBJ2-7
CDR3nt: TGTGCCAGCGCGGGAGGGCCGGACGAGCAGTACTTC
CDR3aa: CASAGGPDEQYF

v_gene: TRBV12-3/TRBV12-4
abundance: few
d_gene: .
j_gene: TRBJ1-6
CDR3nt: TGTGCCAGCAGCCCCCGGCGTGACGGCCCCAATTCACCCCTCCACTTT
CDR3aa: CASSPRRDGPNSPLHF

v_gene: TRBV14
abundance: .
d_gene: TRBD2
j_gene: TRBJ2-5
CDR3nt: TGTGCCAGCAGCCTCTCGGGCGGGGGGTTCCAAGAGACCCAGTACTTC
CDR3aa: CASSLSGGGFQETQYF

v_gene: TRBV10-3
abundance: few
d_gene: .
j_gene: TRBJ1-2
CDR3nt: TGTGCCATCAGTGAGAAGGGATCCGGCGATGGCTACACCTTC
CDR3aa: CAISEKGSGDGYTF

v_gene: TRBV27
abundance: few
d_gene: .
j_gene: TRBJ1-5
CDR3nt: TGTGCCAGCAGTTTATCGAAGGCGTATAGCAATCAGCCCCAGCATTTT
CDR3aa: CASSLSKAYSNQPQHF

v_gene: TRBV7-6
abundance: few
d_gene: .
j_gene: TRBJ2-1
CDR3nt: TGTGCCAGCAGCTTGTACGCCCTAGTGGCTGGTGAGCAGTTCTTC
CDR3aa: CASSLYALVAGEQFF

v_gene: TRBV12-3/TRBV12-4
abundance: .
d_gene: .
j_gene: TRBJ2-1
CDR3nt: TGTGCCAGCAGTTTAGTTTTACAGGGGAGGACCTACAATGAGCAGTTCTTC
CDR3aa: CASSLVLQGRTYNEQFF

v_gene: TRBV20-1
abundance: few
d_gene: TRBD2
j_gene: TRBJ2-7
CDR3nt: TGCAGTGCTACCTCGGGACTAGCGGGCAACTACGAGCAGTACTTC
CDR3aa: CSATSGLAGNYEQYF

v_gene: TRBV15
abundance: .
d_gene: .
j_gene: TRBJ2-7
CDR3nt: TGTGCCACCAACATAGGGGGGCTCTCCTACGAGCAGTACTTC
CDR3aa: CATNIGGLSYEQYF

v_gene: TRBV20-1
abundance: .
d_gene: .
j_gene: TRBJ2-6
CDR3nt: TGCAGTGCTAGAGAGCGACATGGCTCTGGGGCCAACGTCCTGACTTTC
CDR3aa: CSARERHGSGANVLTF

v_gene: TRBV7-9
abundance: .
d_gene: TRBD2
j_gene: TRBJ2-1
CDR3nt: TGTGCCAGCAGCTTACGCCCGCTAGCGGGAGTTCATGAGCAGTTCTTC
CDR3aa: CASSLRPLAGVHEQFF

v_gene: TRBV10-3
abundance: .
d_gene: .
j_gene: TRBJ2-7
CDR3nt: TGTGCCATCAGAACCCAAGACGAGCAGTACTTC
CDR3aa: CAIRTQDEQYF

v_gene: TRBV29-1
abundance: .
d_gene: TRBD1
j_gene: TRBJ2-4
CDR3nt: TGCAGCGTTGAAGATCGGGACAGGGGGGACATTCAGTACTTC
CDR3aa: CSVEDRDRGDIQYF

v_gene: TRBV15
abundance: few
d_gene: TRBD2
j_gene: TRBJ2-7
CDR3nt: TGTGCCACCAGCGGGGGGGGATACCAGTACTTC
CDR3aa: CATSGGGYQYF

v_gene: TRBV20-1
abundance: .
d_gene: .
j_gene: TRBJ1-5
CDR3nt: TGCAGTGCTAGTCGGCAGGGGCCGCATCAGCCCCAGCATTTT
CDR3aa: CSASRQGPHQPQHF

v_gene: TRBV27
abundance: .
d_gene: TRBD1
j_gene: TRBJ1-5
CDR3nt: TGTGCCAGCAGGACGGGACAGATCAATCAGCCCCAGCATTTT
CDR3aa: CASRTGQINQPQHF

v_gene: TRBV6-1
abundance: .
d_gene: .
j_gene: TRBJ1-2
CDR3nt: TGTGCCAGCAGCTGGACCCCCTATGGCTACACCTTC
CDR3aa: CASSWTPYGYTF

v_gene: TRBV6-6
abundance: once
d_gene: TRBD2
j_gene: TRBJ2-5
CDR3nt: TGTGCCAGCACCCCTAGCGGGGGAGGCCACCAAGAGACCCAGTACTTC
CDR3aa: CASTPSGGGHQETQYF

v_gene: TRBV14
abundance: .
d_gene: TRBD2
j_gene: TRBJ2-1
CDR3nt: TGTGCCAGCAGCCTCCTAGCGGGAGGGGTGTTCTTC
CDR3aa: CASSLLAGGVFF

v_gene: TRBV6-1
abundance: once
d_gene: .
j_gene: TRBJ2-7
CDR3nt: TGTGCCAGCAGTGACTATAACTACGAGCAGTACTTC
CDR3aa: CASSDYNYEQYF

v_gene: TRBV6-2/TRBV6-3
abundance: .
d_gene: TRBD1
j_gene: TRBJ1-1
CDR3nt: TGTGCCAGCAGGGGACAGGGATTCCATGAAGCTTTCTTT
CDR3aa: CASRGQGFHEAFF

v_gene: TRBV20-1
abundance: .
d_gene: .
j_gene: TRBJ1-2
CDR3nt: TGCAGTTCAAACGGAGAGGACCATGGCTACACCTTC
CDR3aa: CSSNGEDHGYTF

v_gene: TRBV7-3
abundance: .
d_gene: .
j_gene: TRBJ2-7
CDR3nt: TGTGCCAGCAGCTTAACGTCGGGAGCGCAGAACTACGAGCAGTACTTC
CDR3aa: CASSLTSGAQNYEQYF

v_gene: TRBV3-1
abundance: .
d_gene: TRBD1
j_gene: TRBJ1-5
CDR3nt: TGTGCCAGCAGCCAAGAAGGACAGGGAAATCAGCCCCAGCATTTT
CDR3aa: CASSQEGQGNQPQHF

v_gene: TRBV29-1
abundance: .
d_gene: .
j_gene: TRBJ2-4
CDR3nt: TGCAGCGCGTGGGGCGGAACTCTAGCCAAAAACATTCAGTACTTC
CDR3aa: CSAWGGTLAKNIQYF

v_gene: TRBV29-1
abundance: .
d_gene: TRBD2
j_gene: TRBJ2-7
CDR3nt: TGCAGCTTCCGGACTAGCGGGAACTACGAGCAGTACTTC
CDR3aa: CSFRTSGNYEQYF

v_gene: TRBV20-1
abundance: .
d_gene: .
j_gene: TRBJ1-2
CDR3nt: TGCAGTGCGGGCCTACGGGAGGGTGGCTACACCTTC
CDR3aa: CSAGLREGGYTF

v_gene: TRBV10-3
abundance: .
d_gene: .
j_gene: TRBJ1-2
CDR3nt: TGTGCCATCAGTGACAGGGTAAATGGCTACACCTTC
CDR3aa: CAISDRVNGYTF

v_gene: TRBV29-1
abundance: .
d_gene: .
j_gene: TRBJ2-5
CDR3nt: TGCAGCGTTGAAGAGCTCGACCAGACCCAGTACTTC
CDR3aa: CSVEELDQTQYF

v_gene: TRBV6-6
abundance: .
d_gene: TRBD1
j_gene: TRBJ1-2
CDR3nt: TGTGCCAGCAGCTTGGAACAGGGGTTCTCCTATGGCTACACCTTC
CDR3aa: CASSLEQGFSYGYTF

v_gene: TRBV20-1
abundance: once
d_gene: .
j_gene: TRBJ1-2
CDR3nt: TGCAGTGCTAGACTAGGCGGGGGCTACACCTTC
CDR3aa: CSARLGGGYTF

v_gene: TRBV20-1
abundance: .
d_gene: .
j_gene: TRBJ1-3
CDR3nt: TGCAGTGCTAGCGCAAAATCAGGGGCTAACACCACATATTTT
CDR3aa: CSASAKSGANTTYF

v_gene: TRBV12-3/TRBV12-4
abundance: .
d_gene: .
j_gene: TRBJ1-4
CDR3nt: TGTGCCAGCAGCTCCACCCTGGACACTAATGAAAAACGGTTTTTT
CDR3aa: CASSSTLDTNEKRFF